A selection of T cell receptor beta chains follows, all from one sample in a study of CD8+ T cells in alopecia areata. The repertoire was sequenced with immunoSEQ multiplex PCR; TCRdb's copy has only in-frame clones and lacks some. The profile shows 200,000 or so clones, 55% to 75% of them singletons. Sequences were derived from CD4+ T cells sorted from blood, sampled at week 24, from a patient treated with tofacitinib. These receptors originate from a human donor with alopecia areata. Both conserved end residues are part of each CDR3. The order of the fields is V gene, D gene, J gene, clone size, CDR3 DNA, CDR3 protein. D genes are given only for firm matches. Size is omitted from some rows. Given values are once, few, many or a class for expanded clones.

V: TRBV5-1
D: NA
J: TRBJ2-5
size: NA
DNA: TGCGCCAGCAGCTTGACTATCCAAGAGACCCAGTACTTC
CDR3: CASSLTIQETQYF

V: TRBV5-5
D: NA
J: TRBJ1-1
size: few
DNA: TGTGCCAGCAGCTTGAGGGCCAGGAACACTGAAGCTTTCTTT
CDR3: CASSLRARNTEAFF

V: TRBV5-1
D: TRBD1
J: TRBJ1-1
size: few
DNA: TGCGCCAGCAGCTTGGCGACAGGGGGCACTGAAGCTTTCTTT
CDR3: CASSLATGGTEAFF

V: TRBV7-2
D: TRBD1
J: TRBJ1-2
size: NA
DNA: TGTGCCAGCAGCTTACGGGACAGCGGATACTATGGCTACACCTTC
CDR3: CASSLRDSGYYGYTF

V: TRBV30
D: NA
J: TRBJ2-7
size: NA
DNA: TGTGCCTGGAGTAGGGGCTACGAGCAGTACTTC
CDR3: CAWSRGYEQYF

V: TRBV27
D: TRBD2
J: TRBJ2-1
size: NA
DNA: TGTGCCAGCAGTCTCACCCGAGGACTAGGTGAGCAGTTCTTC
CDR3: CASSLTRGLGEQFF

V: TRBV29-1
D: TRBD2
J: TRBJ2-5
size: few
DNA: TGCAGCGTTGAGTCCCGGGGGGGAGAGACCCAGTACTTC
CDR3: CSVESRGGETQYF

V: TRBV5-1
D: TRBD1
J: TRBJ1-1
size: NA
DNA: TGCGCCAGCAGCATCCGACAGGGGAGCAGCACTGAAGCTTTCTTT
CDR3: CASSIRQGSSTEAFF

V: TRBV5-8
D: TRBD2
J: TRBJ2-1
size: few
DNA: TGTGCCAGCAGCGTGTTAGCGGGGGGGCCTGAGCAGTTCTTC
CDR3: CASSVLAGGPEQFF

V: TRBV29-1
D: NA
J: TRBJ2-7
size: once
DNA: TGCAGCGCCGGGGGAGAATCTTACGAGCAGTACTTC
CDR3: CSAGGESYEQYF

V: TRBV2
D: TRBD1
J: TRBJ2-2
size: medium-sized
DNA: TGTGCCAGTCAAACAGGGGTTCGTGGCGGGGAGCTGTTTTTT
CDR3: CASQTGVRGGELFF

V: TRBV4-1
D: TRBD1
J: TRBJ2-7
size: NA
DNA: TGCGCCAGCAGCCGAATGACAGGGGGCTACGAGCAGTACTTC
CDR3: CASSRMTGGYEQYF

V: TRBV4-3
D: NA
J: TRBJ1-2
size: NA
DNA: TGCGCCAGCAGCCAAGATTTAACAGGGCCCACTAACTATGGCTACACCTTC
CDR3: CASSQDLTGPTNYGYTF

V: TRBV7-2
D: TRBD1
J: TRBJ2-3
size: few
DNA: TGTGCCAGCAGCTCGGACAGGGCTTTCTCAGCGGTAGATACGCAGTATTTT
CDR3: CASSSDRAFSAVDTQYF

V: TRBV4-2
D: TRBD2
J: TRBJ2-1
size: NA
DNA: TGTGCCAGCAGCTTAACTAGCGGGGGGGCGAATGAGCAGTTCTTC
CDR3: CASSLTSGGANEQFF

V: TRBV6-5
D: TRBD1
J: TRBJ2-5
size: NA
DNA: TGTGCCAGCAGTCTTACAGGGGGTGAGACCCAGTACTTC
CDR3: CASSLTGGETQYF

V: TRBV2
D: TRBD1
J: TRBJ2-7
size: NA
DNA: TGTGCCAGCAAACAGGGGTACGAGCAGTACTTC
CDR3: CASKQGYEQYF

V: TRBV5-1
D: NA
J: TRBJ2-5
size: NA
DNA: TGCGCCAGCAGAGCGACAGTATGGGGCCAAGAGACCCAGTACTTC
CDR3: CASRATVWGQETQYF

V: TRBV5-1
D: NA
J: TRBJ2-2
size: NA
DNA: TGCGCCAGCACCCGGGAACTCAGGAGTACCGGGGAGCTGTTTTTT
CDR3: CASTRELRSTGELFF

V: TRBV5-4
D: NA
J: TRBJ2-2
size: NA
DNA: TGTGCCAGCAGAAACAGGGTTCCGAACACCGGGGAGCTGTTTTTT
CDR3: CASRNRVPNTGELFF

V: TRBV27
D: NA
J: TRBJ2-5
size: NA
DNA: TGTGCCAGCAGTTTATGGGGCTCCCAAGAGACCCAGTACTTC
CDR3: CASSLWGSQETQYF

V: TRBV5-4
D: TRBD1
J: TRBJ1-1
size: NA
DNA: TGTGCCAGCAGCTTCGGGGACAGGTTTGAAGCTTTCTTT
CDR3: CASSFGDRFEAFF

V: TRBV5-1
D: NA
J: TRBJ1-2
size: few
DNA: TGCGCCAGCAGCTTGGTCCCGGGGGGCGACTATGGCTACACCTTC
CDR3: CASSLVPGGDYGYTF

V: TRBV5-4
D: NA
J: TRBJ1-5
size: NA
DNA: TGTGCCAGCAGCTTGGGTGGGGTATCGGGCAATCAGCCCCAGCATTTT
CDR3: CASSLGGVSGNQPQHF

V: TRBV11-1
D: NA
J: TRBJ2-3
size: NA
DNA: TGTGCCAGCGCTAACGGGGGGCCCACAGATACGCAGTATTTT
CDR3: CASANGGPTDTQYF

V: TRBV5-1
D: NA
J: TRBJ2-5
size: NA
DNA: TGCGCCAGCAGCTTAACTCAAGAGACCCAGTACTTC
CDR3: CASSLTQETQYF

V: TRBV29-1
D: NA
J: TRBJ2-5
size: NA
DNA: TGCAGCGTTTCAGGGACACAAGAGACCCAGTACTTC
CDR3: CSVSGTQETQYF

V: TRBV5-6
D: NA
J: TRBJ1-5
size: NA
DNA: TGTGCCAGCAGCTTGAAAGGTTTTAATCAGCCCCAGCATTTT
CDR3: CASSLKGFNQPQHF

V: TRBV5-1
D: NA
J: TRBJ1-5
size: NA
DNA: TGCGCCAGCAGCTTTGATGGCAATCAGCCCCAGCATTTT
CDR3: CASSFDGNQPQHF

V: TRBV28
D: TRBD2
J: TRBJ2-5
size: NA
DNA: TGTGCCAGCAGTACTAGCGGGACGGTACGAGAGACCCAGTACTTC
CDR3: CASSTSGTVRETQYF

V: TRBV5-1
D: NA
J: TRBJ2-6
size: NA
DNA: TGCGCCAGCAGCATGGACAGCAAGCTGGGAGGGGCCAACGTCCTGACTTTC
CDR3: CASSMDSKLGGANVLTF

V: TRBV5-4
D: NA
J: TRBJ2-3
size: NA
DNA: TGTGCCAGCAGCTTGAACCAGGGGCTCACAGATACGCAGTATTTT
CDR3: CASSLNQGLTDTQYF

V: TRBV7-2
D: NA
J: TRBJ2-1
size: NA
DNA: TGTGCCAGCAGCCACCGTCGCGGGGACAATGAGCAGTTCTTC
CDR3: CASSHRRGDNEQFF

V: TRBV27
D: TRBD1
J: TRBJ2-7
size: NA
DNA: TGTGCCAGCAGTCCTCCGGGACAGGGTTCCTACGAGCAGTACTTC
CDR3: CASSPPGQGSYEQYF

V: TRBV19
D: NA
J: TRBJ2-3
size: few
DNA: TGTGCCAGTAGTACGCCGGAAGTCACAGATACGCAGTATTTT
CDR3: CASSTPEVTDTQYF

V: TRBV7-2
D: NA
J: TRBJ1-6
size: few
DNA: TGTGCCAGCAGCTTAGGGTCGGTAGCACAAAATTCACCCCTCCACTTT
CDR3: CASSLGSVAQNSPLHF

V: TRBV4-3
D: NA
J: TRBJ2-3
size: few
DNA: TGCGCCAGCAGCCACGTACGCGGCGGGGGCACAGATACGCAGTATTTT
CDR3: CASSHVRGGGTDTQYF

V: TRBV25-1
D: TRBD1
J: TRBJ2-7
size: NA
DNA: TGTGCCAGCAGTGGGGAAGGGACAGGCCTTTTC
CDR3: CASSGEGTGLF

V: TRBV28
D: NA
J: TRBJ2-2
size: NA
DNA: TGTGCCAGCAGCCTACTTTCGATGGCGACCGGGGAGCTGTTTTTT
CDR3: CASSLLSMATGELFF

V: TRBV6-5
D: NA
J: TRBJ2-3
size: few
DNA: TGTGCCAGCAGGGAGGGACCCGGCCGAGATACGCAGTATTTT
CDR3: CASREGPGRDTQYF

V: TRBV9
D: TRBD1
J: TRBJ2-5
size: few
DNA: TGTGCCAGCAGCTTACAACCAGGGACAGGTCAAGAGACCCAGTACTTC
CDR3: CASSLQPGTGQETQYF

V: TRBV29-1
D: NA
J: TRBJ1-2
size: NA
DNA: TGCAGCGCTCTCACACAGGGAGGAGATCAATATGGCTACACCTTC
CDR3: CSALTQGGDQYGYTF

V: TRBV7-2
D: NA
J: TRBJ2-7
size: NA
DNA: TGTGCCAGCAGCTTAGTAAAGGGTCCCCACGAGCAGTACTTC
CDR3: CASSLVKGPHEQYF

V: TRBV9
D: TRBD2
J: TRBJ2-5
size: NA
DNA: TGTGCCAGCAGCCCGGGACTAGCGGGAGAGACCCAGTACTTC
CDR3: CASSPGLAGETQYF

V: TRBV5-4
D: TRBD1
J: TRBJ2-5
size: NA
DNA: TGTGCCAGCAGCATTGGGACAGGGCAGACCCAGTACTTC
CDR3: CASSIGTGQTQYF

V: TRBV5-1
D: TRBD1
J: TRBJ2-7
size: NA
DNA: TGCGCCAGCAGCTTGGCCGTGGGACAGGGAGCCTACGAGCAGTACTTC
CDR3: CASSLAVGQGAYEQYF

V: TRBV29-1
D: NA
J: TRBJ1-2
size: NA
DNA: TGCAGCGTTGAAAGGGGGAACTATGGCTACACCTTC
CDR3: CSVERGNYGYTF

V: TRBV7-2
D: TRBD2
J: TRBJ2-7
size: NA
DNA: TGTGCCAGCAGCTTAACGAGACTAGCATACGAGCAGTACTTC
CDR3: CASSLTRLAYEQYF

V: TRBV7-2
D: NA
J: TRBJ1-2
size: NA
DNA: TGTGCCAGCAGCTTAGGGTCGGGTGCTGGCTACACCTTC
CDR3: CASSLGSGAGYTF